This T cell receptor (beta chain) was observed in a study of blood T cell repertoires in COVID-19. The overall study: Researchers got acute and convalescent COVID-19 samples from the United States, Italy and Spain.

Generated by immunoSEQ multiplex PCR, the TCRdb table keeps only in-frame clones and is missing some. The data show some 300,000 clones, 75% to 90% seen once. Deletions cut 5 bases from V and 7 bases from J, with 21 bases between. This CDR3 spans 16 amino acids. CDR1 and CDR2 (germline): MNHEY, SMNVEV (reference sequence). The J gene is TRBJ2-1, the V gene TRBV27, with a tentative D call TRBD1 (5 bases). The sequence was obtained from a woman in her 70s with COVID-19, enrolled during active disease. The sample consisted of peripheral blood. The CDR3 sequence: CASSPPRGFSRNEQFF. The CDR3 DNA follows: TGTGCCAGCAGTCCCCCTAGGGGCTTTTCGAGGAATGAGCAGTTCTTC.